This passage covers 4 T cell receptor beta chains from one sample sequenced in a study of cytomegalovirus exposure and HLA in healthy donors. The table came from immunoSEQ multiplex PCR; TCRdb's copy has only in-frame clones and leaves some out. The table lists about 160,000 clones, 85% to 90% of them singletons. The sample comprised PBMCs. These receptors were collected from a young woman in good health and CMV-seropositive.

This clone was observed a single time. The gene calls are TRBV7-9 and TRBJ2-7; the match to TRBD2 covers 9 bases. Looked up from germline, CDR1 is SEHNR and CDR2 is FQNEAQ (reference sequence). This CDR3 has 15 amino acids. The V segment lost 4 bases and the J segment 7 bases; nucleotides outside the gene matches: 11. CDR3 DNA sequence: TGTGCCAGCAGCTCCACTAGCGGGCGATATGGGGAGCAGTACTTC. This translates into CASSSTSGRYGEQYF.

Of note for this clone: Other nucleotide sequences in the sample specify the same CDR3. The chain joins TRBV5-1 to TRBJ2-7, with D possibly TRBD2 on 6 matching bases. This CDR3 contains 12 residues. V was cut by 4 bases and J by 1 base, with 6 bases left in between. Germline V gene lookup returns CDR1 SGHRS and CDR2 YFSETQ. The CDR3 nucleotides are TGCGCCAGCAGCGCGGGGTCCTACGAGCAGTACTTC. It translates to CASSAGSYEQYF.

The chain links TRBV5-3 to TRBJ2-1; possibly TRBD1 for D (6 bases). TRBV5-3 is recorded as an ORF, its role being uncertain. There are 19 residues in the CDR3. V was pared by 6 bases and J by 3 bases, with 28 bases between. CDR3 DNA: TGTGCCAGAAACAGGGCTAGAGGCATTAGCGTATGGGGCTACAATGAGCAGTTCTTC. Translated: CARNRARGISVWGYNEQFF.

This clone was detected once. V gene TRBV19 combines with J gene TRBJ1-1; TRBD1 matches 7 bases. V dropped 10 bases and J dropped 3; count of bases not matched to a gene: 8. CDR1 is LNHDA, CDR2 SQIVND, per germline (reference sequence). This CDR3 comprises 13 residues. The CDR3 region is CAIQGGEDTEAFF. The CDR3 region has the DNA TGTGCCATTCAAGGGGGCGAGGACACTGAAGCTTTCTTT. The complete variable domain, with remaining parts taken from reference TRBV19 and TRBJ1-1, reads DGGITQSPKYLFRKEGQNVTLSCEQNLNHDAMYWYRQDPGQGLRLIYYSQIVNDFQKGDIAEGYSVSREKKESFPLTVTSAQKNPTAFYLCAIQGGEDTEAFFGQGTRLTVV.